This T cell receptor beta chain was retrieved from a study of CD8+ T cells in alopecia areata. Extracted RNA was reverse transcribed into cDNA, the sequencing template. Profiling relied on immunoSEQ multiplex PCR, and the TCRdb table lists in-frame clones only, not all of them. The sample yields 220,000 or so clones, around 62% seen once. Study-wide results and caveats: In patients, TCRs were shared less clearly than in mice, and HLA may possibly be involved.

Per the germline V gene, CDR1 is SGHTS and CDR2 is YDEGEE. This CDR3 has 14 residues. V lost 4 bases and J lost 4, with 14 bases in between. Turning to this clone: Its matching antigen is unknown.

The TCR comes from a human donor with alopecia areata. Specimen: CD4+ T cells sorted from blood, collected at week 0. This sequence joins TRBV5-8 and TRBJ1-2, with D perhaps matching TRBD1 (6 bases). The CDR3 sequence is CASSPAQGGYGYTF. The CDR3 DNA is TGTGCCAGCAGCCCCGCACAGGGTGGCTATGGCTACACCTTC. The full variable domain, rest sourced from reference TRBV5-8 and TRBJ1-2, is EAGVTQSPTHLIKTRGQQATLRCSPISGHTSVYWYQQALGLGLQFLLWYDEGEERNRGNFPPRFSGRQFPNYSSELNVNALELEDSALYLCASSPAQGGYGYTFGSGTRLTVV.